This TCR beta chain came from a study of blood T cell repertoires in COVID-19. Germline V CDR1 and CDR2: SGHVS, FQNEAQ. This CDR3 is built from 13 residues. V gave up 4 bases and J gave up 8 bases; unmatched junction bases: 5. Generated by immunoSEQ multiplex PCR, the TCRdb table keeps only in-frame clones and is missing some. The sample contains fewer than 450,000 clones, over 75% of which appear only once. The sequenced sample was PBMCs or T cells enriched from blood (not recorded which). This chain connects TRBV7-8 to TRBJ2-1; 7 bases are shared with TRBD2. The clonotype was recovered from a woman between 40 and 50 years old with acute COVID-19. Written as DNA, the CDR3 is TGTGCCAGCAGCTGGGGCGGGGGAGATGAGCAGTTCTTC. This codes for CASSWGGGDEQFF.